This TCR beta chain was recovered during a study of blood T cell repertoires in COVID-19. Original analysis: For nucleated cells, counts were estimated from reference gene primer amplification. Libraries were prepared by immunoSEQ multiplex PCR; TCRdb keeps only in-frame clonotypes and omits some of them. V and J calls and clone size come straight from that table; D and trimming were deduced from the DNA. The sample has about 170,000 clones, about 85% seen once. Germline-derived CDR1 and CDR2 are MDHEN and SYDVKM. Germline trimming cut 5 bases from V and 10 bases from J; bases unmatched to any gene: 6. This CDR3 region has 15 residues. Enrolled during active infection, Seattle patients were then followed longitudinally.

This sequence originates from a woman of 80 years or more with COVID-19, enrolled during active disease. The genes are TRBV28 and TRBJ2-1; 15 bases fit TRBD2. The sequenced material came from peripheral blood. The CDR3 sequence: CASSGLAGGRVEQFF. CDR3 nucleotide sequence: TGTGCCAGCAGTGGACTAGCGGGGGGGCGGGTCGAGCAGTTCTTC. Full variable domain (remainder filled in from reference TRBV28 and TRBJ2-1): DVKVTQSSRYLVKRTGEKVFLECVQDMDHENMFWYRQDPGLGLRLIYFSYDVKMKEKGDIPEGYSVSREKKERFSLILESASTNQTSMYLCASSGLAGGRVEQFFGPGTRLTVL.